One sample yielded the 32 T cell receptor beta chains listed below, sequenced in a study of blood T cell repertoires in COVID-19. This table comes from immunoSEQ multiplex PCR, and its TCRdb copy is limited to in-frame clones, with some not included. The table lists approximately 120,000 clones, approximately 85% of them singletons, with less than 3.5% in the top ten. Sequences were obtained from peripheral blood. These receptors all stem from a woman of 80 years or more with COVID-19, enrolled during active disease.

This clone was counted a few times. J is TRBJ2-7 and V is TRBV10-1, with D hard to call. Trimming pared 10 bases from V and 10 bases from J, leaving 8 bases between. Germline CDR1 is WNHNN and CDR2 is SYGVQD (reference sequence). The CDR3 sequence is 8 residues long. CDR3 region: CATPRQYF. For the CDR3, the DNA is TGCGCCACCCCTCGTCAGTACTTC.

V and J are TRBV6-2 or TRBV6-3 and TRBJ2-1; 8 bases line up with TRBD2. Germline CDR1 reads MNHEY; CDR2 reads SVGEGT. The CDR3 sequence is 11 residues long. V was pared by 8 bases and J by 10 bases, with 4 bases of the junction left unmatched. CDR3 residues: CASRLAGEQFF. CDR3 nucleotide sequence: TGTGCCAGCCGTTTAGCGGGAGAGCAGTTCTTC.

This clone was recorded once. This rearrangement joins TRBV2 to TRBJ2-3; TRBD1 agrees at 8 bases. After removal of 5 bases from V and 7 bases from J, the junction contained 8 bases not matched to a gene. In germline, CDR1 is SNHLY, CDR2 FYNNEI. The CDR3 sequence is 14 residues long. DNA of the CDR3: TGTGCCAGCAGTCTTGGACAGGGTACACATACGCAGTATTTT. It is translated as CASSLGQGTHTQYF.

The CDR3 coding sequence is TGTGCCAGTAGTATACTTTCTGGCGGGAGGACCACCGGGGAGCTGTTTTTT. It encodes CASSILSGGRTTGELFF. The rearrangement uses TRBV19 and TRBJ2-2; 8 bases map to TRBD2. The germline gives CDR1 LNHDA, CDR2 SQIVND (reference sequence). V lost 2 bases to trimming and J lost 4 bases; unmatched junction nucleotides: 9. The CDR3 runs 17 residues.

The gene calls are TRBV18 and TRBJ1-2; 9 bases fit TRBD1. This CDR3 contains 15 residues. The V gene's germline CDR1 is KGHSH and CDR2 LQKENI. V lost 8 bases and J lost 3; bases outside the gene matches: 10. For the CDR3, the DNA is TGTGCCAGCACTCCGGGACAGGGCTTGGACTATGGCTACACCTTC. Protein sequence: CASTPGQGLDYGYTF.

The J gene is TRBJ2-4, the V gene TRBV19, with 9 bases identical to TRBD1. This CDR3 region has 16 residues. V shed 3 bases, J shed 6 bases, and the junction held 9 bases outside the gene matches. Looked up from germline, CDR1 is LNHDA and CDR2 is SQIVND (reference sequence). The CDR3 here is CASSMATGGGGNIQYF. The DNA of the CDR3 is TGTGCCAGTAGTATGGCCACAGGGGGCGGCGGAAACATTCAGTACTTC.

This chain joins TRBV5-1 and TRBJ2-1; 8 bases align to TRBD1. The CDR3 consists of 15 residues. V shed 0 bases and J 9 bases; nucleotides not matched to a gene: 8. The germline gives CDR1 SGHRS, CDR2 YFSETQ. The DNA for the CDR3 is TGCGCCAGCAGCTTGGCCCAGGGGGCAAAGGTTGAGCAGTTCTTC. Encoded protein: CASSLAQGAKVEQFF.

The chain uses TRBV2 and TRBJ2-5; 7 bases map to TRBD1. This CDR3 comprises 14 residues. Germline V gives CDR1 SNHLY, CDR2 FYNNEI. V gave up 9 bases and J gave up 4 bases; unmatched junction bases: 11. The CDR3 DNA follows: TGTGCCAGGGCACAGGGGATTGATGGAGAGACCCAGTACTTC. Amino acid sequence: CARAQGIDGETQYF.

The genes are TRBV28 and TRBJ2-4; D gene unclear. From germline, CDR1 is MDHEN and CDR2 SYDVKM. The CDR3 has 14 amino acids. The ends were cut back, 4 bases at V and 0 bases at J, with 7 bases in the middle. CDR3 in DNA: TGTGCCAGCAGTTATCCAGTAGCCAAAAACATTCAGTACTTC. Its protein is CASSYPVAKNIQYF.

The gene calls are TRBV13 and TRBJ2-7, with no clear D. Germline CDR1 and CDR2: PRHDT and FYEKMQ (reference sequence). With 2 bases removed from V and 6 bases from J, the gap between germline ends came to 8 bases. The CDR3 covers 12 residues. The DNA of the CDR3 is TGTGCCAGCAGCTTATATGCGGCCGAGCAGTACTTC. Translating gives CASSLYAAEQYF.

This chain uses TRBV9 with TRBJ2-1, with TRBD2 identical over 8 bases. The CDR3 extends over 14 amino acids. CDR1 SGDLS and CDR2 YYNGEE come from the germline V gene. V lost 4 bases to trimming and J lost 5 bases; unmatched junction nucleotides: 5. This chain's CDR3 is CASSPGLGHNEQFF. DNA of the CDR3: TGTGCCAGCAGCCCGGGACTAGGACACAATGAGCAGTTCTTC.

The V gene is TRBV5-1, the J gene TRBJ1-1; no reliable D call. The germline V gene encodes CDR1 SGHRS and CDR2 YFSETQ. Between the trimmed V and J ends, which lost 3 bases and 2 bases, there was a span of 11 bases. This CDR3 is 14 amino acids long. The CDR3 nucleotides are TGCGCCAGCAGCTCCTTTACTTTAAACACTGAAGCTTTCTTT. The encoded protein is CASSSFTLNTEAFF.

V and J are TRBV4-3 and TRBJ1-5; D not resolved. Germline CDR1 and CDR2: LGHNA and YSLEER. Trimming took 0 bases from V and 2 from J, leaving 8 bases between them. The CDR3 is 15 amino acids. The CDR3 is CASSQEYGGNQPQHF. Here the CDR3 DNA reads TGCGCCAGCAGCCAAGAGTACGGAGGCAATCAGCCCCAGCATTTT.

The chain carries TRBV6-1 and TRBJ2-7; 7 nucleotides line up with TRBD1. J gave up 2 bases and V 6 bases, and 1 base lay outside the gene matches. The CDR3 runs 12 residues. Germline V CDR1 and CDR2: MNHNS, SASEGT. The CDR3 nucleotides read TGTGCCAGCAGCGGGACAGCCTACGAGCAGTACTTC. This translates into CASSGTAYEQYF.

The rearrangement joins TRBV4-1 to TRBJ2-1; perhaps TRBD1 as D (6 bases). Germline V CDR1 and CDR2: MGHRA, YSYEKL. Between the trimmed V and J ends, which lost 0 bases and 5 bases, there was a span of 8 bases. The CDR3 consists of 14 residues. CDR3: CASSQDRDNNEQFF. CDR3 in DNA: TGCGCCAGCAGCCAAGATCGGGACAACAATGAGCAGTTCTTC.

This sequence joins TRBV5-6 and TRBJ1-2, with 7 bases aligning to TRBD1. Unmatched junction bases numbered 4, after V lost 4 bases and J lost 1 base. Germline CDR1 reads SGHDT; CDR2 reads YYEEEE. This CDR3 is built from 14 residues. The CDR3 nucleotides read TGTGCCAGCAGCCCGGGACAGTTTAACTATGGCTACACCTTC. Translation: CASSPGQFNYGYTF.

The gene calls are TRBV6-1 and TRBJ2-1, with 14 bases fitting TRBD2. Germline CDR1 is MNHNS and CDR2 is SASEGT. The CDR3 is 16 amino acids. The junction had 6 bases not matched to a gene; V was cut back by 4 bases and J by 7 bases. CDR3 region: CASSGPTSGRANEQFF. Here the CDR3 DNA reads TGTGCCAGCAGTGGCCCGACTAGCGGGAGGGCAAATGAGCAGTTCTTC.

This sequence joins TRBV28 and TRBJ1-2, with 8 bases aligning to TRBD1. This CDR3 contains 15 residues. V dropped 4 bases and J dropped 7; count of bases not matched to a gene: 11. Germline V lookup: CDR1 MDHEN, CDR2 SYDVKM. In DNA, the CDR3 is TGTGCCAGCAGTTCGCGAGGGCAGGGGGCTCTTGGCTACACCTTC. It specifies CASSSRGQGALGYTF.

The rearrangement links TRBV5-1 to TRBJ2-5; D is perhaps TRBD2 (6 bases). The CDR3 is made up of 14 amino acids. V was cut by 4 bases and J by 4 bases, with 14 bases left in between. Germline CDR1 and CDR2: SGHRS and YFSETQ. The CDR3 sequence is CASSPEGSAETQYF. CDR3 nucleotides: TGCGCCAGCAGCCCGGAGGGCAGCGCAGAGACCCAGTACTTC.

The gene calls are TRBV4-2 and TRBJ2-5; tentatively, D is TRBD2 (5 bases). Germline V gene lookup returns CDR1 LGHNA and CDR2 YNFKEQ. This CDR3 comprises 15 residues. The V end was cut by 0 bases, the J end by 5 bases, with 13 bases between. DNA of the CDR3: TGTGCCAGCAGCCAAGATACTGGGAGCCGGGAGACCCAGTACTTC. Translating it yields CASSQDTGSRETQYF.

This chain links TRBV7-2 with TRBJ2-1, with D possibly matching TRBD2 (6 bases). V was clipped by 5 bases and J by 4 bases, with 18 bases between them. The germline V gene has CDR1 SGHTA and CDR2 FQGNSA. The CDR3 has 16 amino acids. CDR3 sequence (DNA): TGTGCCAGCAGCCAGTTCGGTAGCGGTAAATACAATGAGCAGTTCTTC. It yields the protein CASSQFGSGKYNEQFF.

V is TRBV6-6 and J is TRBJ2-7; D call uncertain. This CDR3 spans 13 amino acids. V gave up 6 bases and J gave up 2 bases, with 11 bases separating them. Germline CDR1 and CDR2: MNHNY and SVGAGI (reference sequence). CDR3 nucleotides: TGTGCCAGCAGCCCTAGGCTAGCCTACGAGCAGTACTTC. This sequence encodes CASSPRLAYEQYF.

The chain recombines TRBV11-2 with TRBJ2-7; D unclear. Trimming cost V 1 base and J 0 bases, with 10 bases left between them. There are 15 residues in the CDR3. CDR1 SGHAT and CDR2 FQNNGV come from the germline V gene. The CDR3 loop is CASSLGPGSSYEQYF. In nucleotides, the CDR3 is TGTGCCAGCAGCTTAGGTCCGGGTAGCTCCTACGAGCAGTACTTC. The whole variable domain, filled in from reference TRBV11-2 and TRBJ2-7, reads EAGVAQSPRYKIIEKRQSVAFWCNPISGHATLYWYQQILGQGPKLLIQFQNNGVVDDSQLPKDRFSAERLKGVDSTLKIQPAKLEDSAVYLCASSLGPGSSYEQYFGPGTRLTVT.

The CDR3 DNA reads TGTGCCAGCAGCTTAGATGGGGCAGGCGTTAATCAGCCCCAGCATTTT. Translating gives CASSLDGAGVNQPQHF. The gene calls are TRBV7-2 and TRBJ1-5, with a weak D call TRBD1 (5 bases). Germline lookup yields CDR1 SGHTA and CDR2 FQGNSA. V lost 1 base and J 4 bases, leaving 14 bases between the germline ends. This CDR3 has 16 amino acids.

V gene TRBV6-6 combines with J gene TRBJ2-1; D ambiguous. Trimming cost V 6 bases and J 5 bases, with 5 bases left between them. The CDR3 covers 11 residues. Germline assignment: CDR1 MNHNY and CDR2 SVGAGI (reference sequence). CDR3 in amino acids: CASRTNNEQFF. The CDR3 nucleotides are TGTGCCAGCAGAACAAACAATGAGCAGTTCTTC.

This chain connects TRBV28 to TRBJ1-1, with 11 bases matching TRBD1. Losses at the gene ends were 5 bases for V and 6 bases for J; bases not matched to a gene: 2. The length of the CDR3 is 13 residues. The germline V gene has CDR1 MDHEN and CDR2 SYDVKM. CDR3: CASSRDRGAEAFF. The CDR3 nucleotides read TGTGCCAGCAGTAGGGACAGGGGGGCTGAAGCTTTCTTT.

V is TRBV6-1 and J is TRBJ1-5; no clear D. V was pared by 3 bases and J by 5 bases, with 17 bases between. The CDR3 length is 16 residues. The germline V gene has CDR1 MNHNS and CDR2 SASEGT. Here the CDR3 reads CASSEPATYSYQPQHF. The CDR3 region has the DNA TGTGCCAGCAGTGAGCCCGCAACGTACAGCTATCAGCCCCAGCATTTT.

The chain couples TRBV7-2 to TRBJ1-1; D remains unclear. The CDR3 length is 13 residues. V lost 4 bases, J lost 1 base, and 7 bases lay in between. CDR1 SGHTA and CDR2 FQGNSA come from the germline V gene. The CDR3 region has the DNA TGTGCCAGCAGCTCGTCGGGGAACACTGAAGCTTTCTTT. This sequence encodes CASSSSGNTEAFF.

The chain recombines TRBV11-1 with TRBJ2-1; 14 bases line up with TRBD2. V was pared by 5 bases and J by 4 bases, with 4 bases of the junction left unmatched. The length of the CDR3 is 16 residues. CDR1 is SGHAT, CDR2 FQDESV, per germline (reference sequence). The DNA of the CDR3 is TGTGCCAGCAGCCCCCGGACTAGCGGGAGGTACAATGAGCAGTTCTTC. This encodes CASSPRTSGRYNEQFF.

The genes are TRBV11-2 and TRBJ2-7, with a weak D call TRBD2 (5 bases). This CDR3 is 14 amino acids long. Trimming stripped 1 base from V and 1 base from J, with 8 bases between. Germline loops: CDR1 SGHAT, CDR2 FQNNGV. The CDR3, as DNA: TGTGCCAGCAGCTTAGCCGGGAAATCCTACGAGCAGTACTTC. It is translated as CASSLAGKSYEQYF.

V is TRBV11-2 and J is TRBJ2-1; a possible D gene is TRBD2 (6 bases). Germline CDR1 reads SGHAT; CDR2 reads FQNNGV. There are 15 residues in the CDR3. V lost 5 bases, J lost 8 bases, and 19 bases lay in between. CDR3 region: CASSQGRGTWDEQFF. Here the CDR3 DNA reads TGTGCCAGCAGCCAGGGTCGCGGGACCTGGGATGAGCAGTTCTTC.

V usage is TRBV19 and J usage is TRBJ2-3; 7 bases line up with TRBD1. The germline V gene has CDR1 LNHDA and CDR2 SQIVND (reference sequence). The CDR3 runs to 16 residues. V shed 10 bases and J 0 bases; nucleotides not matched to a gene: 13. CDR3 DNA: TGTGCCACTGGGTGGACAGGTCTTACTAGCACAGATACGCAGTATTTT. Its translation is CATGWTGLTSTDTQYF.